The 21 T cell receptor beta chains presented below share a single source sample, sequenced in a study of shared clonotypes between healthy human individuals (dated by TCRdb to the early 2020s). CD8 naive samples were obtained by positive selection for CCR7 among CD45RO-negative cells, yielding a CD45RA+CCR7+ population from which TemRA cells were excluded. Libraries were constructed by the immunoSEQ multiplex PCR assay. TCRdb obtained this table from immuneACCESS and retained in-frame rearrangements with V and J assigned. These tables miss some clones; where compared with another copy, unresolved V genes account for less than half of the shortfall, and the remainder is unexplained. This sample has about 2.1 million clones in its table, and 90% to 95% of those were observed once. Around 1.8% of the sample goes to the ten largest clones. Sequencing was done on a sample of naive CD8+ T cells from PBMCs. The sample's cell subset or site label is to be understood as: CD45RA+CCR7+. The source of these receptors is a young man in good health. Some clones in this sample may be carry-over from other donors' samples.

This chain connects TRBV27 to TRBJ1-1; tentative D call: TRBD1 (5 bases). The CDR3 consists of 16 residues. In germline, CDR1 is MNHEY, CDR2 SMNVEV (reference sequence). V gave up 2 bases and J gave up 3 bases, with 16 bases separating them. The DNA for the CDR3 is TGTGCCAGCAGTTTAGTGCCCGGTGGGGGGGACACTGAAGCTTTCTTT. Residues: CASSLVPGGGDTEAFF.

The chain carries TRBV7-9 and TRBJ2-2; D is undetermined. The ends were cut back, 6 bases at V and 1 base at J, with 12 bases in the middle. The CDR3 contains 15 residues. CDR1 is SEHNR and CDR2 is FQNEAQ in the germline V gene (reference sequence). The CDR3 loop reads CASSTDSRNTGELFF. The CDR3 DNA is TGTGCCAGCAGTACTGACTCCCGGAACACCGGGGAGCTGTTTTTT.

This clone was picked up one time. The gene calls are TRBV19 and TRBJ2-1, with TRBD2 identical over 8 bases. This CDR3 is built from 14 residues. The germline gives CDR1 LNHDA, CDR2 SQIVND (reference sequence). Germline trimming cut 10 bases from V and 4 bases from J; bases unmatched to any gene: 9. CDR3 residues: CATQLADGYNEQFF. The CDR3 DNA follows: TGTGCCACTCAACTAGCGGATGGTTACAATGAGCAGTTCTTC.

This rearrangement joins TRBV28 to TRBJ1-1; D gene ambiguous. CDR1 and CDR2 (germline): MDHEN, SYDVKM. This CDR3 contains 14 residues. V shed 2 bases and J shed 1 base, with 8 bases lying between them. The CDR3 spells CASSLHGRNTEAFF. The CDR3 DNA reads TGTGCCAGCAGTTTACACGGACGGAACACTGAAGCTTTCTTT.

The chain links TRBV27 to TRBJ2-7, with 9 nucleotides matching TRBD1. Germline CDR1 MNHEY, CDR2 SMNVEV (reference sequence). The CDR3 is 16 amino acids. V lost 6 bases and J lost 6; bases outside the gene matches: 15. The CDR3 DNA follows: TGTGCCAGCAGCCGATCGTTCGGGGACAGGGCGCTCGAGCAGTACTTC. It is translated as CASSRSFGDRALEQYF.

The CDR3 nucleotides read TGTGCCAGCAGTTTCACTAGCGGGAGAGGCGAGCAGTACTTC. As protein: CASSFTSGRGEQYF. The chain combines TRBV28 with TRBJ2-7; 11 nucleotides line up with TRBD2. Germline loops: CDR1 MDHEN, CDR2 SYDVKM. This CDR3 comprises 14 residues. The V gene end was trimmed by 3 bases and the J gene end by 6 bases; junction bases not matched to a gene: 4.

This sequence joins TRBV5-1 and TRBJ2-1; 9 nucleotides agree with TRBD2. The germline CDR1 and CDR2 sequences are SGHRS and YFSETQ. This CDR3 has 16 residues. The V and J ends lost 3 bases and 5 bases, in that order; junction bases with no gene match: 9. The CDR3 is CASSSDIAGEDNEQFF. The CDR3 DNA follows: TGCGCCAGCAGCTCGGACATAGCGGGAGAGGACAATGAGCAGTTCTTC.

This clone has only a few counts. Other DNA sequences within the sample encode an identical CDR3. The CDR3 sequence: CASSFGGSSYNEQFF. CDR3 coding DNA: TGTGCCAGCAGCTTTGGCGGGAGCTCCTACAATGAGCAGTTCTTC. The genes are TRBV7-9 and TRBJ2-1, with 7 bases lining up with TRBD2. Germline lookup yields CDR1 SEHNR and CDR2 FQNEAQ (reference sequence). The CDR3 covers 15 residues. V trimming: 3 bases; J trimming: 0 bases; junction bases outside the gene matches: 2.

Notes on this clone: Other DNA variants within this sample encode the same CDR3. The CDR3 spells CASSLDSDTQYF. In nucleotides, the CDR3 is TGTGCCAGCAGCCTCGACAGTGATACGCAGTATTTT. This chain uses TRBV11-2 with TRBJ2-3; tentative D call: TRBD1 (5 bases). Trimming took off 5 bases at V and 6 bases at J, with 9 bases between the two ends. Germline V gene lookup returns CDR1 SGHAT and CDR2 FQNNGV. The CDR3 sequence is 12 residues long.

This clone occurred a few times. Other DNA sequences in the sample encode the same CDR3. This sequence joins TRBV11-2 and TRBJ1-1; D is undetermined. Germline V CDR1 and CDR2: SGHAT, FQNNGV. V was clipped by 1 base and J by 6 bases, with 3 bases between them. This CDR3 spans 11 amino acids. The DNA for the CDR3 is TGTGCCAGCAGCTTAGGTCCTGAAGCTTTCTTT. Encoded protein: CASSLGPEAFF.

The CDR3 spells CASSLAPSGRWYEQYF. The CDR3 region has the DNA TGTGCCAGCAGCTTAGCCCCTAGCGGGAGGTGGTACGAGCAGTACTTC. V gene TRBV11-2 combines with J gene TRBJ2-7, with TRBD2 matching over 11 bases. Germline V gives CDR1 SGHAT, CDR2 FQNNGV. J was trimmed by 4 bases and V by 1 base; bases with no gene match: 6. This CDR3 has 16 residues.

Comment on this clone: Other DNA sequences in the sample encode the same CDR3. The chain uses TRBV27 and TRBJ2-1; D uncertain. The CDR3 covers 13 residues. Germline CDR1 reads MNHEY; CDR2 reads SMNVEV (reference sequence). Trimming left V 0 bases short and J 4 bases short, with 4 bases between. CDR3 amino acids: CASSLSQYNEQFF. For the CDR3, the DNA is TGTGCCAGCAGTTTATCTCAGTACAATGAGCAGTTCTTC.

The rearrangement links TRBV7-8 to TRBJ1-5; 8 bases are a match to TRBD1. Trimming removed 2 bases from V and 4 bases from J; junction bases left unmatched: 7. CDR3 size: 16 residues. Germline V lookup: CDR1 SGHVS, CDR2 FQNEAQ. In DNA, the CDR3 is TGTGCCAGCAGCTTAATACAGGGGGAAGAAAATCAGCCCCAGCATTTT. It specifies CASSLIQGEENQPQHF.

The CDR3 coding sequence is TGTGCCAGCAGTGATCAGGGGTATCAGCCCCAGCATTTT. Protein: CASSDQGYQPQHF. The rearrangement uses TRBV25-1 and TRBJ1-5; D may be TRBD1 (6 bases). The germline CDR1 and CDR2 sequences are MGHDK and SYGVNS. Trimming took 3 bases from V and 5 from J, leaving 8 bases between them. The CDR3 contains 13 residues.

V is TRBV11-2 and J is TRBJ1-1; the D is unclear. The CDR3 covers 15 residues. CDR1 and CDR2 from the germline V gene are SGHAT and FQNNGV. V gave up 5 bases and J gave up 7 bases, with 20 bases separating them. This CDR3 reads CASSLPGHTMGEAFF. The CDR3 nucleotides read TGTGCCAGCAGCCTCCCGGGCCATACCATGGGTGAAGCTTTCTTT.

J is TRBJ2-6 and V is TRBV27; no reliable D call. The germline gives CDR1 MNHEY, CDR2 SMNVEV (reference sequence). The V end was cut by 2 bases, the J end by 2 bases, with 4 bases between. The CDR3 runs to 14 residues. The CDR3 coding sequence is TGTGCCAGCAGTTTAGGGACTGGGGCCAACGTCCTGACTTTC. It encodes CASSLGTGANVLTF.

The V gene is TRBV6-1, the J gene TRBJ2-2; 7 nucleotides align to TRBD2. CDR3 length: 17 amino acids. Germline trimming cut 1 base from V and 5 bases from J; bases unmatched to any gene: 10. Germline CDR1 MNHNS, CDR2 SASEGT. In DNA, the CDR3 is TGTGCCAGCAGTGAAGATCTCTGGGAGGGGTGGACCGGGGAGCTGTTTTTT. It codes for CASSEDLWEGWTGELFF.

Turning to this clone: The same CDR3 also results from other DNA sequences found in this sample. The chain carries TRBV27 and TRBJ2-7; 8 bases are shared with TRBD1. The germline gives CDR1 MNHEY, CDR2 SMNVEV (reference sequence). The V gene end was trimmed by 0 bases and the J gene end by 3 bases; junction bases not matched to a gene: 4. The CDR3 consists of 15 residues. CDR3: CASSLSAGGYYEQYF. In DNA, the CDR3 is TGTGCCAGCAGTTTATCGGCAGGGGGCTACTACGAGCAGTACTTC.

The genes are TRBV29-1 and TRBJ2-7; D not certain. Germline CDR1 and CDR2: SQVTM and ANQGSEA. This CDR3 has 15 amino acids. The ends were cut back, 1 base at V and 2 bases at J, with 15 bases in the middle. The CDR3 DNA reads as TGCAGCGTTGAAGGGGCCCAGGACGGACCCTACGAGCAGTACTTC. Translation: CSVEGAQDGPYEQYF.

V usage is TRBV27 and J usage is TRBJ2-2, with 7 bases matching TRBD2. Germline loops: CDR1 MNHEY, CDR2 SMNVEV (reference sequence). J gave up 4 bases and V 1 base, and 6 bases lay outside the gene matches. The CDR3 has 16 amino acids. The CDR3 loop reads CASSLLRERLTGELFF. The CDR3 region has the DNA TGTGCCAGCAGTTTATTGCGGGAGCGTCTCACCGGGGAGCTGTTTTTT.

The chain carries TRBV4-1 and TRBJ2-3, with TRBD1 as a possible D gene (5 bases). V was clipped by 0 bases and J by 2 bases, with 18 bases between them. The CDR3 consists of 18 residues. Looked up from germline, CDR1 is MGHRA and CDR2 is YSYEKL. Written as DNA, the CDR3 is TGCGCCAGCAGCCAAGATTTATCGCCGCAGGGCCCCACAGATACGCAGTATTTT. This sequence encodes CASSQDLSPQGPTDTQYF.